This entry lists 5 T cell receptor beta chains sequenced from one sample in a study of response to subunit inactivated influenza vaccine. TCRdb re-derived calls from the RT-PCR reads in MiXCR, one entry per CDR3 protein. The table includes about 520,000 distinct CDR3 sequences, about 25% detected once. Material: CD4+ T cells sorted from PBMCs, obtained 4 to 6 days after vaccination. The receptors were gathered from a man aged 50 to 59 who received an inactivated influenza vaccine.

This clonotype turned up a few times. J is TRBJ2-5 and V is TRBV5-1; D remains ambiguous. Germline CDR1 and CDR2: SGHRS and YFSETQ. This CDR3 has 12 residues. Trimming removed 3 bases at V and 5 bases at J, with 8 bases between. The CDR3 bases are TGCGCCAGCAGCTCAACTGGGGAGACCCAGTACTTC. It translates to CASSSTGETQYF.

This chain uses TRBV20-1 with TRBJ1-4; D is undetermined. Trimming pared 4 bases from V and 8 bases from J, leaving 17 bases between. CDR1 and CDR2 (germline): DFQATT, SNEGSKA (reference sequence). The CDR3 has 14 residues. The CDR3 DNA is TGCAGTGCTATAGCAGCTGATCACCTGGAAAAACTGTTTTTT. This sequence encodes CSAIAADHLEKLFF.

This clonotype has more than one count but fewer than ten. The chain is built from TRBV20-1 and TRBJ2-3; D uncertain. The germline V gene encodes CDR1 DFQATT and CDR2 SNEGSKA (reference sequence). CDR3 length: 17 residues. Trimming stripped 1 base from V and 4 bases from J, with 21 bases between. The CDR3 sequence is CSARGDSPNSPADTQYF. CDR3 DNA sequence: TGCAGTGCTAGAGGTGACTCCCCAAACAGCCCAGCAGATACGCAGTATTTT.

The V call is TRBV6-2 or TRBV6-3, the J call TRBJ2-2, with unresolved D. Germline V CDR1 and CDR2: MNHEY, SVGEGT. CDR3 length: 15 amino acids. V was shortened by 3 bases and J by 6 bases, with 14 bases between the two germline ends. CDR3 DNA sequence: TGTGCCAGCAGTTATATCACGGCCGAGGCCGGGGAGCTGTTTTTT. Translation gives CASSYITAEAGELFF.

The chain couples TRBV6-6 to TRBJ2-1; D is ambiguous. Trimming pared 8 bases from V and 1 base from J, leaving 9 bases between. Germline assignment: CDR1 MNHNY and CDR2 SVGAGI (reference sequence). The CDR3 has 13 residues. CDR3 in amino acids: CASHERSYNEQFF. CDR3 nucleotide sequence: TGTGCCAGCCACGAACGTTCCTACAATGAGCAGTTCTTC.